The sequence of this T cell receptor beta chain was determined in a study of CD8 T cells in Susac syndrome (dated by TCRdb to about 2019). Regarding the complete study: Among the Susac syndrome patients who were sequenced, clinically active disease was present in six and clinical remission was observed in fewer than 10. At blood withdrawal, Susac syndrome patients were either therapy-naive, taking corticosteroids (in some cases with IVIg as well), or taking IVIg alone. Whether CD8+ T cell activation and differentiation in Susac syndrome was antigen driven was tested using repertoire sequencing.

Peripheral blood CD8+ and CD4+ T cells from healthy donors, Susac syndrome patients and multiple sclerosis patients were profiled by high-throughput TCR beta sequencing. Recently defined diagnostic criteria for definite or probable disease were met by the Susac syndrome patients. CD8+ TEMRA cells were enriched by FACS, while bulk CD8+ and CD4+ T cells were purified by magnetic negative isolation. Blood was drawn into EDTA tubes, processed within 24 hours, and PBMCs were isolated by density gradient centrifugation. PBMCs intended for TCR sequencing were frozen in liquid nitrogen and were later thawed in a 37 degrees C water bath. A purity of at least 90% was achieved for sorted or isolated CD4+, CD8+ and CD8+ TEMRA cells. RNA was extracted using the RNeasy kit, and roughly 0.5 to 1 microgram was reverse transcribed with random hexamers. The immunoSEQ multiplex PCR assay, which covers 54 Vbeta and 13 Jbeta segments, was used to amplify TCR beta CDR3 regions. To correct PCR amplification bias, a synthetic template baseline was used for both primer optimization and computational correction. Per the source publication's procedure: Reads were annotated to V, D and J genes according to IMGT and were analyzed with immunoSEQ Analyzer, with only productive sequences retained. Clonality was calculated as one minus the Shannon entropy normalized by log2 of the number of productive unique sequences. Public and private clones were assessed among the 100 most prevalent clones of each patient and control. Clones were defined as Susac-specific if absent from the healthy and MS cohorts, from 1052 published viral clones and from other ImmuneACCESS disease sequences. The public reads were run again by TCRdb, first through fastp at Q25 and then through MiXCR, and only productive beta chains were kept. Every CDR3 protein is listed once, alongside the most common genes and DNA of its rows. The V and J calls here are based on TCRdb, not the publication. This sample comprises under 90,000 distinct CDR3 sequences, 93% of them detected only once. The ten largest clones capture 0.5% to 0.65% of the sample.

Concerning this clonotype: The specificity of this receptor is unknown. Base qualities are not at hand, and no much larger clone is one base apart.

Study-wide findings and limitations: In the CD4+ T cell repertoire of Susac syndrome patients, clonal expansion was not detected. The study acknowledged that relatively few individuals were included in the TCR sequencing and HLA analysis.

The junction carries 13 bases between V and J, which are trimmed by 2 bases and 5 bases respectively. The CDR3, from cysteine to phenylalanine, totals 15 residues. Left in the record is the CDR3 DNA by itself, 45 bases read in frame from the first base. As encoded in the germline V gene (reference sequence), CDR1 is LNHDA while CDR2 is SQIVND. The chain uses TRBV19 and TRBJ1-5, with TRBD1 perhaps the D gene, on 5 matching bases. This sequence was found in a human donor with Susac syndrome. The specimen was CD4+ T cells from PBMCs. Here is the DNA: TGTGCCAGTAGTATAACGGGGCAGGGTTATCAGCCCCAGCATTTT. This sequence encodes CASSITGQGYQPQHF. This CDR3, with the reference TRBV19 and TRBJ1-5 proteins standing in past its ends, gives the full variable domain DGGITQSPKYLFRKEGQNVTLSCEQNLNHDAMYWYRQDPGQGLRLIYYSQIVNDFQKGDIAEGYSVSREKKESFPLTVTSAQKNPTAFYLCASSITGQGYQPQHFGDGTRLSIL.